This entry is about one T cell receptor beta chain. The data belong to a study of blood T cell repertoires in COVID-19. Study in general: The samples span acute and convalescent COVID-19 from the United States, Italy and Spain. Nucleic acid was either cDNA or gDNA, and it came from T cells, B-cell-depleted T cells, or PBMCs.

In the original processing: Quantification of nucleated cells was approximated via reference gene primer amplification. Clones were sequenced by immunoSEQ multiplex PCR, and TCRdb holds only the in-frame ones, with some missing. V and J calls and clone size are as listed in that table; D and trimming were resolved from the DNA. The table records some 200,000 clones, approximately 83% of them present only once. This CDR3 region has 15 residues. Trimming removed 7 bases from V and 9 bases from J, with 22 bases in between. In germline, CDR1 is MNHEY, CDR2 SMNVEV (reference sequence). Sequencing was done on a sample of peripheral blood. The clonotype originates from a woman in her fifties or sixties with acute or convalescent COVID-19. V is TRBV27 and J is TRBJ2-1; D is perhaps TRBD2 (7 bases). The CDR3 is CASTPGGRGFGEQFF. The CDR3 DNA reads as TGTGCCAGCACTCCCGGGGGGCGAGGGTTCGGTGAGCAGTTCTTC.